The clone carrying this T cell receptor (beta chain) was detected ten times or more. Its antigen remains unknown. TCRbeta library preparation incorporated unique molecular identifiers. Each CDR3 protein gets one entry after TCRdb re-called the PCR reads with MiXCR. Of hundreds of thousands of distinct CDR3 sequences listed, approximately 10% are singletons. This entry is derived from a study of T-cell reconstitution after alpha-beta-depleted transplantation in children. Findings and caveats of the study: By one year post-transplant, T-cell counts and diversity largely arose from T cells that were newly produced. Approximately two months post-transplant, alpha-beta T cells reportedly originated from several hundred expanded graft clones. Surviving recipient cells, namely T cells and thymic progenitors, were the source of high day-60 TCRbeta diversity in some patients.

Germline CDR1 SGHTA, CDR2 FQGNSA. The CDR3 loop spans 16 amino acids. The junction had 9 bases not matched to a gene; V was cut back by 4 bases and J by 1 base. The sample here was peripheral blood, taken 180 days after TCRalphabeta/CD19-depleted stem cell transplant. This receptor was taken from a male patient between 2 and 10 years old who had a stem cell transplant for chronic granulomatous disease, so the T cells may come from the graft donor. V and J are TRBV7-2 and TRBJ1-1, with 7 bases aligning to TRBD1. In DNA, the CDR3 is TGTGCCAGCAGCTACCTCAAACAGGGGCCGAACACTGAAGCTTTCTTT. It yields the protein CASSYLKQGPNTEAFF.